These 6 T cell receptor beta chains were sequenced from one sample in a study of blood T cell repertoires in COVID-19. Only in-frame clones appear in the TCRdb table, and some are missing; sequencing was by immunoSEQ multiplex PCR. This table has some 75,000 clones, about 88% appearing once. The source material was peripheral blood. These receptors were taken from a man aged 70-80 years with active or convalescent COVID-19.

In DNA form, the CDR3 reads TGTGCCAGTAGTGTGACAGTCATGAACACTGAAGCTTTCTTT. Amino acids: CASSVTVMNTEAFF. V usage is TRBV19 and J usage is TRBJ1-1; possibly TRBD1 for D (5 bases). The V and J ends lost 5 bases and 0 bases respectively, with 10 bases between them. Germline V gene data show CDR1 as LNHDA and CDR2 as SQIVND (reference sequence). The CDR3 length is 14 residues.

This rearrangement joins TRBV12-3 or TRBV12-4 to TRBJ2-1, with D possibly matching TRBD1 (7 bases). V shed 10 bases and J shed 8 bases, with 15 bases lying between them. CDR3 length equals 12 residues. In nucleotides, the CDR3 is TGTGCCATAAGGAGGGGGCAGCATGAGCAGTTCTTC. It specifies CAIRRGQHEQFF.

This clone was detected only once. CDR3 nucleotides: TGTGCCAGCAGTATTAGAACAGGGTCCTACGAGCAGTACTTC. This translates into CASSIRTGSYEQYF. The rearrangement links TRBV2 to TRBJ2-7, with a weak D call TRBD1 (6 bases). The CDR3 has 14 amino acids. The germline gives CDR1 SNHLY, CDR2 FYNNEI. V was shortened by 5 bases and J by 1 base, with 12 bases between the two germline ends.

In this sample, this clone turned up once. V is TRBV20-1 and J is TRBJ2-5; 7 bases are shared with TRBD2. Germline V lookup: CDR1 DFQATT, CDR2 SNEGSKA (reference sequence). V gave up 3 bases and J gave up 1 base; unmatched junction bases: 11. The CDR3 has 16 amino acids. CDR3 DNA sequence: TGCAGTGCTAGTTTGGGAGCGGGACTACTCCAAGAGACCCAGTACTTC. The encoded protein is CSASLGAGLLQETQYF.

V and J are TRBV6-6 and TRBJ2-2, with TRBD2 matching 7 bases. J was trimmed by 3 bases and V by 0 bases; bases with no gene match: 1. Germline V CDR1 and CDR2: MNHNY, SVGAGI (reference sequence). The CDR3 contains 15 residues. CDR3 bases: TGTGCCAGCAGTTACTCTGGGGGGGACACCGGGGAGCTGTTTTTT. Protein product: CASSYSGGDTGELFF.

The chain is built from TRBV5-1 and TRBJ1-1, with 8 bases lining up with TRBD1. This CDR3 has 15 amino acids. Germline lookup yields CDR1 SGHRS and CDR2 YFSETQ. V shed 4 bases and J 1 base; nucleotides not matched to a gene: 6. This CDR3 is CASSRTGPKNTEAFF. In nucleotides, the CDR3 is TGCGCCAGCAGCCGGACAGGGCCGAAGAACACTGAAGCTTTCTTT.